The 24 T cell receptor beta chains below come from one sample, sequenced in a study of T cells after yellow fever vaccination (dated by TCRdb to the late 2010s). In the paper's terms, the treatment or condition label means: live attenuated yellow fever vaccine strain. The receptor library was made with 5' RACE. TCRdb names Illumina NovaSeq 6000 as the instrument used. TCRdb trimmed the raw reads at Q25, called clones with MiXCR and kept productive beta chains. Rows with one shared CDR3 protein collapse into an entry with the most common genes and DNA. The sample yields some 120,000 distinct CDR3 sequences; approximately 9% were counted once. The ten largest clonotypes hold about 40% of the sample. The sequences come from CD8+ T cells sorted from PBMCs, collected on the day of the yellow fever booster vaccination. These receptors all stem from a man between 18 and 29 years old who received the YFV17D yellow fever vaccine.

This chain's CDR3 is CASSRGQGGNEKLFF. CDR3 DNA: TGTGCCAGCAGCAGGGGACAGGGAGGGAATGAAAAACTGTTTTTT. The chain is built from TRBV9 and TRBJ1-4; 9 positions match TRBD1. The CDR3 loop spans 15 amino acids. Germline V gene lookup returns CDR1 SGDLS and CDR2 YYNGEE. The trim removed 4 bases at V and 5 bases at J, leaving 6 bases unmatched.

In DNA, the CDR3 is TGTGCCAGCAGCCAGACAATATACGAGCAGTACGTC. Protein product: CASSQTIYEQYV. The chain links TRBV5-5 to TRBJ2-7; unclear D gene. V lost 4 bases and J 4 bases, leaving 9 bases between the germline ends. Germline lookup yields CDR1 SGHKS and CDR2 YYEKEE (reference sequence). The length of the CDR3 is 12 residues.

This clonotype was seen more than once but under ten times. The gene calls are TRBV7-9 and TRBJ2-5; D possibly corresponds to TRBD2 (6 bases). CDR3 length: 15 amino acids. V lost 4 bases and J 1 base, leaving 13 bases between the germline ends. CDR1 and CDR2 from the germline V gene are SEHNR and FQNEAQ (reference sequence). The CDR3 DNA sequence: TGTGCCAGCAGCTCCATAACTAGCCTCCAAGAGACCCAGTACTTC. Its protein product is CASSSITSLQETQYF.

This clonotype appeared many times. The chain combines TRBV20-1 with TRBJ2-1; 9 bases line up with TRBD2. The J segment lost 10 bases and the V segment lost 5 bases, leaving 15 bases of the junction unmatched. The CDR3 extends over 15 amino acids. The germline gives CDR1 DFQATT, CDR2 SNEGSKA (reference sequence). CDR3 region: CSAGGGDYPVGEQFF. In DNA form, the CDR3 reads TGCAGTGCTGGCGGGGGGGACTACCCCGTCGGAGAGCAGTTCTTC.

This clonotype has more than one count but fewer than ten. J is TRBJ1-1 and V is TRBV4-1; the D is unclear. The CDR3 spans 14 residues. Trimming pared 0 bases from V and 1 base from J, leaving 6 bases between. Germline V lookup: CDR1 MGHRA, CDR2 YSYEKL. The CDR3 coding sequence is TGCGCCAGCAGCCAAGACCCCGCGAACACTGAAGCTTTCTTT. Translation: CASSQDPANTEAFF.

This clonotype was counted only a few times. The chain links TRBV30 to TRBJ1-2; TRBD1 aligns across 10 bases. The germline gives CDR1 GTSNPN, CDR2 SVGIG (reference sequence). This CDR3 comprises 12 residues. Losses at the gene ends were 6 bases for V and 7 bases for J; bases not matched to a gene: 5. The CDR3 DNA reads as TGTGCCTGCCCGGGACAGGGGATTGGCTACACCTTC. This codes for CACPGQGIGYTF.

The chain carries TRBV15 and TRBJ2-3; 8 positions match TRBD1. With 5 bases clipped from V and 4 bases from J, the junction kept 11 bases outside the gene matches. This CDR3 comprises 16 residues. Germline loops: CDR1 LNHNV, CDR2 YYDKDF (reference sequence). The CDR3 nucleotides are TGTGCCACCAGCTGGTGGACAGGGATTGTTTCAGATACGCAGTATTTT. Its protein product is CATSWWTGIVSDTQYF.

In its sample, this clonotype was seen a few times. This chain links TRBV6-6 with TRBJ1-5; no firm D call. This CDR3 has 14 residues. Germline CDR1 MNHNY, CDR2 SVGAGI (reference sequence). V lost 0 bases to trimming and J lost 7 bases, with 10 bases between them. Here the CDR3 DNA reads TGTGCCAGCAGTTACTCAGGACTTTCACAGCCCCAGCATTTT. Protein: CASSYSGLSQPQHF.

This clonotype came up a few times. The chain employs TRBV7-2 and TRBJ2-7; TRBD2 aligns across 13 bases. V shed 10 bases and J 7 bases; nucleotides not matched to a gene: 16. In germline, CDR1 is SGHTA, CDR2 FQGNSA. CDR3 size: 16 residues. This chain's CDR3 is CATGPGLAGWGEEQYF. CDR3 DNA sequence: TGTGCCACCGGGCCGGGACTAGCGGGGTGGGGCGAAGAGCAGTACTTC.

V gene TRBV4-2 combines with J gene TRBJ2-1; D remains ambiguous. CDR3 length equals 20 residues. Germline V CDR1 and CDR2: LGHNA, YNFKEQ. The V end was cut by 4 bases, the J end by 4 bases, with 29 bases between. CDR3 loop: CASSPSNLRASRVHYNEQFF. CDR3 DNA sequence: TGTGCCAGCAGCCCGAGCAACTTGCGAGCCTCTAGGGTCCATTACAATGAGCAGTTCTTC.

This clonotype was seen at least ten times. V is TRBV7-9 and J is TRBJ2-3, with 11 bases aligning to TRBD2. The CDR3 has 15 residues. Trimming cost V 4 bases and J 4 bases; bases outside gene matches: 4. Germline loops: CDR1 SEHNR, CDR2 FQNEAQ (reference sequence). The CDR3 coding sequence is TGTGCCAGCAGCTCCACTAGCGGGGGAGCAGATACGCAGTATTTT. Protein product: CASSSTSGGADTQYF. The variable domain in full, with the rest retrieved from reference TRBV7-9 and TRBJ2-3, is DTGVSQNPRHKITKRGQNVTFRCDPISEHNRLYWYRQTLGQGPEFLTYFQNEAQLEKSRLLSDRFSAERPKGSFSTLEIQRTEQGDSAMYLCASSSTSGGADTQYFGPGTRLTVL.

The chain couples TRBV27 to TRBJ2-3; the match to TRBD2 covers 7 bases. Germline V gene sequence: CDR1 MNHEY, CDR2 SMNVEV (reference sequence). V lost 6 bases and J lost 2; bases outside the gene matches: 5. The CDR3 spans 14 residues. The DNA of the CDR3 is TGTGCCAGCAGGAGACTAGCCCTCACAGATACGCAGTATTTT. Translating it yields CASRRLALTDTQYF.

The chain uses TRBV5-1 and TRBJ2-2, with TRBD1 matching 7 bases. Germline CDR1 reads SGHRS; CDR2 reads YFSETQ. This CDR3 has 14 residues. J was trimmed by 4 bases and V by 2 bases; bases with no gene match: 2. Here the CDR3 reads CASSFGQATGELFF. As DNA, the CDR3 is TGCGCCAGCAGCTTTGGACAGGCCACCGGGGAGCTGTTTTTT. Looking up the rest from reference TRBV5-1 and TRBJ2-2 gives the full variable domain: KAGVTQTPRYLIKTRGQQVTLSCSPISGHRSVSWYQQTPGQGLQFLFEYFSETQRNKGNFPGRFSGRQFSNSRSEMNVSTLELGDSALYLCASSFGQATGELFFGEGSRLTVL.

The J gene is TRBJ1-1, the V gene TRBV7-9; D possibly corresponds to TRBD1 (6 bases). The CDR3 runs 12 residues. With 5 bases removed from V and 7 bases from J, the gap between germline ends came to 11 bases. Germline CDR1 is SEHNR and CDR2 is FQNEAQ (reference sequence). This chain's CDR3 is CASSPRGGEAFF. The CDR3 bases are TGTGCCAGCAGCCCCAGGGGCGGTGAAGCTTTCTTT.

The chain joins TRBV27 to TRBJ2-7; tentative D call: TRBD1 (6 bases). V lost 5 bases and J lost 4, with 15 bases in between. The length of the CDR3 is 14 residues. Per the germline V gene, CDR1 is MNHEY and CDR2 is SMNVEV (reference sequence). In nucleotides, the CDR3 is TGTGCCAGCAGTCCCGGGACACCTAATTACGAGCAGTACGTC. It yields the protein CASSPGTPNYEQYV.

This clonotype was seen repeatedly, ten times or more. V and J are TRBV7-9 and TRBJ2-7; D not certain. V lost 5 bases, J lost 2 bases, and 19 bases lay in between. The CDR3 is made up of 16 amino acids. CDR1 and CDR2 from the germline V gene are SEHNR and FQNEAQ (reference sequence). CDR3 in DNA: TGTGCCAGCAGCAGCCCATTGGTATCCGCAGCCTACGAGCAGTACTTC. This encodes CASSSPLVSAAYEQYF.

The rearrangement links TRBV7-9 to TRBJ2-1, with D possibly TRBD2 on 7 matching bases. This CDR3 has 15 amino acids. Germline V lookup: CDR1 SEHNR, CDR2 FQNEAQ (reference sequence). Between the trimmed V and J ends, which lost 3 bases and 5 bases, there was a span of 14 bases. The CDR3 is CASSFLGGANNEQFF. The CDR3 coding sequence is TGTGCCAGCAGCTTCCTAGGGGGGGCCAACAATGAGCAGTTCTTC.

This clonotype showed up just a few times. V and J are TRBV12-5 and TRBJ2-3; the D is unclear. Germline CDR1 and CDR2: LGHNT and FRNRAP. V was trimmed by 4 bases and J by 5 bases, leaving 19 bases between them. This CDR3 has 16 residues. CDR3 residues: CASGSLHSDSEDTQYF. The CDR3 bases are TGTGCTAGTGGTTCCCTACACAGCGACTCGGAAGATACGCAGTATTTT.

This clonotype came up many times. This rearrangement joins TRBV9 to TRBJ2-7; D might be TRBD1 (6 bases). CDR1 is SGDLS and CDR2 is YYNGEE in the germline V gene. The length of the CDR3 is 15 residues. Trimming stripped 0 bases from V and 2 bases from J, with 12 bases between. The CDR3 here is CASSVGGGPTYEQYF. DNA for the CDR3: TGTGCCAGCAGCGTAGGAGGGGGACCGACCTACGAGCAGTACTTC.

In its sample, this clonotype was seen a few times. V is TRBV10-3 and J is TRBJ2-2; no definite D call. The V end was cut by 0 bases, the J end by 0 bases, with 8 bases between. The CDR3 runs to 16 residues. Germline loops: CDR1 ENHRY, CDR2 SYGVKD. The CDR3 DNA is TGTGCCATCAGTGAGTCGGACCTCGCGAACACCGGGGAGCTGTTTTTT. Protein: CAISESDLANTGELFF.

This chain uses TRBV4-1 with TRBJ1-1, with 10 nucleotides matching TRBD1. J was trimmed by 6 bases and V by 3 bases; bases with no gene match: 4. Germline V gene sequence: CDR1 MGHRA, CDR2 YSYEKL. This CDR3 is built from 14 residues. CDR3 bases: TGCGCCAGCAGCCAGGGACAGGGGAGTCCTGAAGCTTTCTTT. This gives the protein CASSQGQGSPEAFF.

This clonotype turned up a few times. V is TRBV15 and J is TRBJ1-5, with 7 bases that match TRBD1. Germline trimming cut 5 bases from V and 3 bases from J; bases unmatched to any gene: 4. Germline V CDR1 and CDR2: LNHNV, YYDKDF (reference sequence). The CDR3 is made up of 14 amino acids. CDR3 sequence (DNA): TGTGCCACCAGCCCCGGGACAGACAATCAGCCCCAGCATTTT. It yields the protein CATSPGTDNQPQHF.

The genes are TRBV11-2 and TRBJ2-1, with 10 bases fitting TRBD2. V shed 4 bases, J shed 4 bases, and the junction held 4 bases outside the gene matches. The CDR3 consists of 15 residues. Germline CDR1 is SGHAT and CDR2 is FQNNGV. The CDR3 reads CASSSTSGDYNEQFF. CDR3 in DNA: TGTGCCAGCAGCTCTACTAGCGGGGATTACAATGAGCAGTTCTTC.

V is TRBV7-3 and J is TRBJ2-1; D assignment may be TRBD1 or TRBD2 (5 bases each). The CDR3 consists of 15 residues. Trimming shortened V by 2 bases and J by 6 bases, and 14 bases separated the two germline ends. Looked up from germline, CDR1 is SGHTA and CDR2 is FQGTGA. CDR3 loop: CASSLSRGACNEQFF. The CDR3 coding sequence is TGTGCCAGCAGCTTATCGCGAGGGGCCTGCAATGAGCAGTTCTTC.